The 26 T cell receptor beta chains in this list originate from one sample, sequenced in a study of blood T cell repertoires in COVID-19 (dated by TCRdb to 2018 to 2021). The library relied on the immunoSEQ multiplex PCR assay. TCRdb mirrors the immuneACCESS table, restricted to in-frame sequences. Some clones are absent from its copies; in checked studies, under half trace to an unresolved V gene, and the reason for the others is unknown. Within this sample are under 350,000 clones, with 75% to 90% of them counted one time only. The leading ten clones occupy 3.5% to 5.5% of the sample. The material sequenced was peripheral blood. These receptors all come from a man in his sixties who had recovered from COVID-19.

This sequence joins TRBV5-1 and TRBJ1-6, with D possibly being TRBD1 (5 bases). V was cut by 4 bases and J by 10 bases, with 21 bases left in between. The CDR3 length is 16 residues. CDR1 and CDR2 from the germline V gene are SGHRS and YFSETQ. The CDR3: CASSPAGRRGVSPLHF. For the CDR3, the DNA is TGCGCCAGCAGCCCTGCGGGACGGCGGGGCGTATCACCCCTCCACTTT.

This chain links TRBV29-1 with TRBJ2-2; D is ambiguous. V was cut by 3 bases and J by 8 bases, with 7 bases left in between. This CDR3 spans 11 amino acids. Looked up from germline, CDR1 is SQVTM and CDR2 is ANQGSEA. The CDR3 region has the DNA TGCAGCGTTGAGTTATTGGGGGAGCTGTTTTTT. Its translation is CSVELLGELFF.

This chain joins TRBV18 and TRBJ2-2; D is ambiguous. V lost 6 bases and J 4 bases, leaving 9 bases between the germline ends. The CDR3 runs 13 residues. Per germline, CDR1 KGHSH and CDR2 LQKENI. The CDR3 loop is CASSPSFTGELFF. In nucleotides, the CDR3 is TGTGCCAGCTCCCCGAGTTTCACCGGGGAGCTGTTTTTT. Based on the CDR3 plus reference TRBV18 and TRBJ2-2, the full variable domain is NAGVMQNPRHLVRRRGQEARLRCSPMKGHSHVYWYRQLPEEGLKFMVYLQKENIIDESGMPKERFSAEFPKEGPSILRIQQVVRGDSAAYFCASSPSFTGELFFGEGSRLTVL.

The genes are TRBV5-1 and TRBJ1-3, with no clear D. The CDR3 extends over 17 amino acids. CDR1 SGHRS and CDR2 YFSETQ come from the germline V gene. V was pared by 1 base and J by 0 bases, with 14 bases between. CDR3 in amino acids: CASSLYSDSYSGNTIYF. Written as DNA, the CDR3 is TGCGCCAGCAGCTTGTATTCGGACTCCTACTCTGGAAACACCATATATTTT.

The rearrangement links TRBV5-4 to TRBJ2-5; 7 bases line up with TRBD1. Germline V gives CDR1 SGHNT, CDR2 YYREEE (reference sequence). With 4 bases clipped from V and 1 base from J, the junction kept 10 bases outside the gene matches. This CDR3 spans 16 amino acids. CDR3 amino acids: CASSTAGQALQETQYF. CDR3 DNA: TGTGCCAGCAGCACCGCCGGACAGGCCCTCCAAGAGACCCAGTACTTC.

This clone occurred once. The chain joins TRBV29-1 to TRBJ2-3; D is undetermined. CDR1 is SQVTM, CDR2 ANQGSEA, per germline. The CDR3 consists of 13 residues. V lost 4 bases and J 4 bases, leaving 12 bases between the germline ends. CDR3 bases: TGCAGCGTTGCAAGCGAAAGGTCAGATACGCAGTATTTT. Its translation is CSVASERSDTQYF.

This clone was picked up a small number of times. This chain uses TRBV4-1 with TRBJ2-3; TRBD1 aligns across 7 bases. Per the germline V gene, CDR1 is MGHRA and CDR2 is YSYEKL. With 0 bases clipped from V and 1 base from J, the junction kept 4 bases outside the gene matches. The CDR3 extends over 16 amino acids. DNA of the CDR3: TGCGCCAGCAGCCAAGATAAGGGGGCTGGCACAGATACGCAGTATTTT. Translated, it gives CASSQDKGAGTDTQYF.

V is TRBV6-1 and J is TRBJ2-3; the match to TRBD1 covers 9 bases. The V segment lost 0 bases and the J segment 7 bases; nucleotides outside the gene matches: 8. This CDR3 is built from 16 residues. Germline CDR1 and CDR2: MNHNS and SASEGT. The CDR3 DNA is TGTGCCAGCAGTGAAGCAACCACAGGGGGCCGTTATACGCAGTATTTT. Protein: CASSEATTGGRYTQYF.

This clone has only one observation. The chain has TRBV5-1 and TRBJ2-5; D may be TRBD2 (6 bases). The ends were cut back, 2 bases at V and 3 bases at J, with 8 bases in the middle. CDR1 is SGHRS, CDR2 YFSETQ, per germline. This CDR3 is 13 amino acids long. CDR3 region: CASSFSGEETQYF. CDR3 in DNA: TGCGCCAGCAGCTTTTCGGGGGAAGAGACCCAGTACTTC.

The count of this clone is one. The chain is built from TRBV7-9 and TRBJ2-5; 8 bases match TRBD1. The germline V gene has CDR1 SEHNR and CDR2 FQNEAQ (reference sequence). V was clipped by 1 base and J by 4 bases; unmatched bases: 17. This CDR3 region has 19 residues. The CDR3 region is CASSLVQLQGAVWGETQYF. CDR3 nucleotides: TGTGCCAGCAGCTTAGTGCAATTGCAGGGGGCTGTTTGGGGAGAGACCCAGTACTTC.

The rearrangement uses TRBV18 and TRBJ2-3; 7 bases map to TRBD2. V dropped 1 base and J dropped 2; count of bases not matched to a gene: 6. CDR1 is KGHSH and CDR2 is LQKENI in the germline V gene. The CDR3 has 16 amino acids. CDR3 DNA sequence: TGTGCCAGCTCACCACAAGGACTAGGGCCCACAGATACGCAGTATTTT. Its translation is CASSPQGLGPTDTQYF.

V gene TRBV11-2 combines with J gene TRBJ2-7; D is uncertain. CDR1 SGHAT and CDR2 FQNNGV come from the germline V gene. The CDR3 loop spans 15 amino acids. V was clipped by 0 bases and J by 0 bases, with 9 bases between them. This chain's CDR3 is CASSLDSTASYEQYF. The DNA for the CDR3 is TGTGCCAGCAGCTTAGATTCGACTGCCTCCTACGAGCAGTACTTC.

This clone was seen only once. The chain uses TRBV15 and TRBJ2-7; TRBD1 matches at 7 bases. The junction had 7 bases not matched to a gene; V was cut back by 5 bases and J by 0 bases. This CDR3 region has 15 residues. From germline, CDR1 is LNHNV and CDR2 YYDKDF (reference sequence). CDR3 residues: CATSSVQGSSYEQYF. In nucleotides, the CDR3 is TGTGCCACCAGCTCAGTACAGGGGAGCTCCTACGAGCAGTACTTC.

The chain carries TRBV5-1 and TRBJ2-1, with 13 bases fitting TRBD2. The germline V gene encodes CDR1 SGHRS and CDR2 YFSETQ. V shed 4 bases, J shed 6 bases, and the junction held 4 bases outside the gene matches. The CDR3 contains 15 residues. CDR3 sequence: CASSLWTSGSNEQFF. In nucleotides, the CDR3 is TGCGCCAGCAGCCTATGGACTAGCGGGAGCAATGAGCAGTTCTTC.

V gene TRBV13 combines with J gene TRBJ1-1, with 10 bases identical to TRBD1. Trimming at V came to 4 bases and at J to 6 bases, leaving 11 bases not matched to a gene. Germline CDR1 is PRHDT and CDR2 is FYEKMQ (reference sequence). CDR3 length: 16 amino acids. The CDR3 region has the DNA TGTGCCAGCAGCTCACCGGGACAGGGGTTAAGTGCTGAAGCTTTCTTT. The encoded protein is CASSSPGQGLSAEAFF. The full variable domain, with the rest looked up from reference TRBV13 and TRBJ1-1, is AAGVIQSPRHLIKEKRETATLKCYPIPRHDTVYWYQQGPGQDPQFLISFYEKMQSDKGSIPDRFSAQQFSDYHSELNMSSLELGDSALYFCASSSPGQGLSAEAFFGQGTRLTVV.

The chain couples TRBV19 to TRBJ2-5, with 12 positions matching TRBD1. CDR1 is LNHDA, CDR2 SQIVND, per germline (reference sequence). After removal of 8 bases from V and 0 bases from J, the junction contained 13 bases not matched to a gene. CDR3 length: 18 residues. In DNA form, the CDR3 reads TGTGCCAGTGGCGGGACAGGGGGCGCGCGGGTCGACCAAGAGACCCAGTACTTC. Amino acids: CASGGTGGARVDQETQYF.

V is TRBV18 and J is TRBJ2-3; D might be TRBD1 (6 bases). Per the germline V gene, CDR1 is KGHSH and CDR2 is LQKENI. Between the trimmed V and J ends, which lost 4 bases and 6 bases, there was a span of 11 bases. The CDR3 loop spans 13 amino acids. The CDR3: CASSLAGVDTQYF. In DNA form, the CDR3 reads TGTGCCAGCTCACTCGCAGGGGTCGATACGCAGTATTTT.

The chain uses TRBV29-1 and TRBJ2-5; D remains unclear. The ends were cut back, 4 bases at V and 5 bases at J, with 5 bases in the middle. CDR3 size: 10 residues. Germline lookup yields CDR1 SQVTM and CDR2 ANQGSEA. CDR3 sequence (DNA): TGCAGCGTTGTCGAGGAGACCCAGTACTTC. Translating it yields CSVVEETQYF. The full variable domain, rest sourced from reference TRBV29-1 and TRBJ2-5, is SAVISQKPSRDICQRGTSLTIQCQVDSQVTMMFWYRQQPGQSLTLIATANQGSEATYESGFVIDKFPISRPNLTFSTLTVSNMSPEDSSIYLCSVVEETQYFGPGTRLLVL.

The chain couples TRBV24-1 to TRBJ1-5; tentative D call: TRBD1 (6 bases). Between the trimmed V and J ends, which lost 3 bases and 1 base, there was a span of 12 bases. CDR3 size: 16 residues. From germline, CDR1 is KGHDR and CDR2 SFDVKD. CDR3 protein: CATSDPGGPSNQPQHF. CDR3 DNA sequence: TGTGCCACCAGTGATCCGGGGGGGCCGAGCAATCAGCCCCAGCATTTT.

The rearrangement uses TRBV19 and TRBJ1-5, with 11 positions matching TRBD1. J was trimmed by 4 bases and V by 3 bases; bases with no gene match: 5. This CDR3 region has 16 residues. From germline, CDR1 is LNHDA and CDR2 SQIVND (reference sequence). CDR3 nucleotide sequence: TGTGCCAGTAGTATCACTGGGACAGGGGGGAATCAGCCCCAGCATTTT. Amino acid sequence: CASSITGTGGNQPQHF.

V is TRBV7-9 and J is TRBJ1-2; 7 bases are a match to TRBD1. The CDR3 runs 13 residues. Trimming cost V 5 bases and J 4 bases; bases outside gene matches: 4. CDR1 SEHNR and CDR2 FQNEAQ come from the germline V gene (reference sequence). Here the CDR3 reads CASSLQGTYGYTF. DNA for the CDR3: TGTGCCAGCAGCCTACAGGGGACCTATGGCTACACCTTC.

The chain combines TRBV5-1 with TRBJ2-3; D gene ambiguous. V was shortened by 0 bases and J by 2 bases, with 10 bases between the two germline ends. There are 15 residues in the CDR3. Germline CDR1 reads SGHRS; CDR2 reads YFSETQ. CDR3 in DNA: TGCGCCAGCAGCTTGGTGGTAGATCCCACAGATACGCAGTATTTT. Translating gives CASSLVVDPTDTQYF.

This sequence joins TRBV2 and TRBJ2-2; TRBD1 might be the D (5 bases). CDR1 and CDR2 from the germline V gene are SNHLY and FYNNEI. Deletions cut 10 bases from V and 0 bases from J, with 15 bases between. The CDR3 has 15 residues. The CDR3 DNA follows: TGTGCCACCGCCCGGGCAGGGACGAACACCGGGGAGCTGTTTTTT. Translation: CATARAGTNTGELFF.

This rearrangement joins TRBV9 to TRBJ2-6; 11 positions match TRBD1. The CDR3 is made up of 20 amino acids. V trimming: 4 bases; J trimming: 0 bases; junction bases outside the gene matches: 12. Per the germline V gene, CDR1 is SGDLS and CDR2 is YYNGEE. CDR3 sequence: CASSTGTGGTFLSGANVLTF. The CDR3 region has the DNA TGTGCCAGCAGCACCGGGACAGGGGGTACCTTCCTCTCTGGGGCCAACGTCCTGACTTTC.

The V gene is TRBV27, the J gene TRBJ1-1; tentative D call: TRBD1 (6 bases). The CDR3 runs to 17 residues. CDR1 is MNHEY, CDR2 SMNVEV, per germline (reference sequence). The V end lost 2 bases, the J end lost 0 bases, and 16 bases lay between the germline ends. CDR3 sequence: CASSLRGGGAVNTEAFF. CDR3 DNA: TGTGCCAGCAGTTTAAGGGGAGGGGGGGCGGTGAACACTGAAGCTTTCTTT.

The V gene is TRBV5-1, the J gene TRBJ1-2, with TRBD1 as a possible D gene (6 bases). The CDR3 length is 15 residues. From germline, CDR1 is SGHRS and CDR2 YFSETQ. V dropped 1 base and J dropped 1 base, with 11 bases sitting between them. CDR3 sequence: CASSLRGQFNYGYTF. The DNA for the CDR3 is TGCGCCAGCAGCTTGCGAGGACAGTTTAACTATGGCTACACCTTC.